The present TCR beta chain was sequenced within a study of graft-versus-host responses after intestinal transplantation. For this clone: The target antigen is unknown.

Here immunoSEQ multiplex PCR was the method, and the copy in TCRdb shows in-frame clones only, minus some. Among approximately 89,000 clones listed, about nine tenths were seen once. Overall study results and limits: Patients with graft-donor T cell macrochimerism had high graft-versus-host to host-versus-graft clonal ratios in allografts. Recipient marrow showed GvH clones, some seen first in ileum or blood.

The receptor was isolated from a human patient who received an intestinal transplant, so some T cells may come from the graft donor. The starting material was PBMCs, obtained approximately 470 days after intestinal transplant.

The CDR3 is CASSGRSNQPQHF. CDR3 nucleotide sequence: TGTGCCAGCAGCGGGAGGAGCAATCAGCCCCAGCATTTT. J is TRBJ1-5 and V is TRBV7-2; D is uncertain. V was cut by 5 bases and J by 1 base, with 6 bases left in between. Germline V gene sequence: CDR1 SGHTA, CDR2 FQGNSA. The CDR3 covers 13 residues.